The 10 T cell receptor beta chains presented below share a single source sample, sequenced in a study of identical twins (dated by TCRdb to about 2016). Preparation of the library involved 5' RACE. The sequencing machine was an Illumina HiSeq 2000. Through fastp at Q25 and MiXCR, TCRdb rebuilt clones from the public reads, retaining in-frame beta chains. Identical CDR3 protein sequences are pooled into one entry, listed with their most common genes and DNA. Within this sample are roughly 1.6 million distinct CDR3 sequences, with around 29% of them counted one time only. The ten top clones hold less than 0.35% of the sample. The sample was cord blood. All receptors derive from a newborn girl in good health.

Concerning this clonotype: Compared with germline, one end of the junction differs, possibly owing to a read error. This sequence joins TRBV12-3 or TRBV12-4 and TRBJ2-5, with 8 bases identical to TRBD2. This CDR3 comprises 14 residues. The CDR3 protein is CAGSPAGVLNEQYF. The DNA for the CDR3 is TGTGCCGGCAGCCCAGCGGGGGTCTTGAATGAGCAGTACTTC.

This chain uses TRBV20-1 with TRBJ2-1; D is possibly TRBD2 (6 bases). Per germline, CDR1 DFQATT and CDR2 SNEGSKA (reference sequence). The CDR3 runs to 15 residues. V was shortened by 6 bases and J by 0 bases, with 15 bases between the two germline ends. The CDR3 DNA sequence: TGCAGTGCAAAACCTGGGGGGAGCTCCTACAATGAGCAGTTCTTC. Encoded protein: CSAKPGGSSYNEQFF.

CDR3 in amino acids: CASSLRDRYYNEQFF. DNA of the CDR3: TGTGCCAGCAGCCTACGGGACAGGTACTACAATGAGCAGTTCTTC. The J gene is TRBJ2-1, the V gene TRBV7-6, with 8 bases fitting TRBD1. Germline assignment: CDR1 SGHVS and CDR2 FNYEAQ. The CDR3 contains 15 residues. V lost 5 bases to trimming and J lost 3 bases; unmatched junction nucleotides: 6.

The chain joins TRBV20-1 to TRBJ2-4; D assignment may be TRBD1 or TRBD2 (5 bases each). Germline CDR1 DFQATT, CDR2 SNEGSKA (reference sequence). The CDR3 extends over 14 amino acids. Deletions cut 2 bases from V and 3 bases from J, with 11 bases between. The CDR3 here is CSARLNGGKNIQYF. DNA for the CDR3: TGCAGTGCTAGACTCAATGGGGGCAAAAACATTCAGTACTTC.

CDR3 residues: CASQPLASSYNEQYF. In DNA, the CDR3 is TGCGCCAGCCAGCCATTAGCGAGCTCCTACAATGAGCAGTACTTC. The chain combines TRBV4-1 with TRBJ2-1; D is possibly TRBD2 (5 bases). With the DNA end fitting TRBJ2-7 better, the J assignment may be wrong. Germline loops: CDR1 MGHRA, CDR2 YSYEKL. This CDR3 has 15 amino acids.

Details on this clonotype: This may arise from a read error, as a much more abundant clone is one base away. V usage is TRBV5-1 and J usage is TRBJ2-1; D remains unclear. This CDR3 has 15 residues. Germline loops: CDR1 SGHRS, CDR2 YFSETQ. The V end lost 4 bases, the J end lost 10 bases, and 21 bases lay between the germline ends. CDR3 loop: CASSILDGRSYEQFF. The CDR3 DNA reads TGCGCCAGCAGCATTTTAGACGGGCGGTCCTACGAGCAGTTCTTC.

The CDR3, as DNA: TGTGCCAGCAGTTCCACGGGACACCCTGAGCAGTACTTC. Translating gives CASSSTGHPEQYF. V and J are TRBV28 and TRBJ2-7, with D perhaps TRBD1 (6 bases). The CDR3 runs 13 residues. CDR1 is MDHEN, CDR2 SYDVKM, per germline. V was trimmed by 4 bases and J by 7 bases, leaving 14 bases between them. Based on the CDR3 plus reference TRBV28 and TRBJ2-7, the full variable domain is DVKVTQSSRYLVKRTGEKVFLECVQDMDHENMFWYRQDPGLGLRLIYFSYDVKMKEKGDIPEGYSVSREKKERFSLILESASTNQTSMYLCASSSTGHPEQYFGPGTRLTVT.

The chain combines TRBV3-1 with TRBJ2-7; the match to TRBD2 covers 8 bases. This CDR3 has 16 residues. Germline V gene lookup returns CDR1 LGHDT and CDR2 YNNKEL (reference sequence). The trim removed 3 bases at V and 3 bases at J, leaving 10 bases unmatched. The CDR3 region is CASSHWQTGTSYEQYF. The CDR3, as DNA: TGTGCCAGCAGCCATTGGCAAACCGGGACTAGCTACGAGCAGTACTTC.

This clonotype was found a few times. This chain connects TRBV5-1 to TRBJ2-3; D call uncertain. Germline loops: CDR1 SGHRS, CDR2 YFSETQ. The CDR3 extends over 15 amino acids. V lost 0 bases and J 2 bases, leaving 10 bases between the germline ends. The CDR3 DNA is TGCGCCAGCAGCTTGGAACATCCGCCCACAGATACGCAGTATTTT. Protein: CASSLEHPPTDTQYF.

The chain uses TRBV10-3 and TRBJ1-1; unclear D gene. CDR1 and CDR2 (germline): ENHRY, SYGVKD. Trimming took 8 bases from V and 0 from J, leaving 16 bases between them. The CDR3 covers 15 residues. For the CDR3, the DNA is TGTGCCATCGGCGAGGGAAGCAGCCTGAACACTGAAGCTTTCTTT. Amino acid sequence: CAIGEGSSLNTEAFF.